The clone carrying this TCR beta chain was counted ten times or more. Its target is unknown. This sample is part of a study of T-cell reconstitution after alpha-beta-depleted transplantation in children. CDR3 length equals 10 residues. CDR1 SQVTM and CDR2 ANQGSEA come from the germline V gene. Trimming pared 3 bases from V and 5 bases from J, leaving 2 bases between. Library preparation (for TCRbeta) was performed with unique molecular identifiers. TCRdb called the PCR reads again in MiXCR, with one record for every CDR3 protein. The sample shows under 70,000 distinct CDR3 sequences, 11% of them seen only once. Study observations and caveats: Most T-cell counts and diversity one year after the transplant came from T cells that were newly produced. At around two months after transplant, the alpha-beta T cells were reportedly derived from several hundred expanded clones that came from non-depleted graft cells. Recipient T cells and thymic progenitors that survived were the source of the high TCRbeta diversity seen at day 60 in some patients.

This chain links TRBV29-1 with TRBJ1-5; D uncertain. The source of this sequence is a boy aged 5-17 years with acute myeloid leukemia, due to receive a stem cell transplant. The source material was PBMCs, sampled before TCRalphabeta/CD19-depleted stem cell transplant. The CDR3 nucleotides are TGCAGCGTTGATGATCAGCCCCAGCATTTT. Residues: CSVDDQPQHF.